These 17 T cell receptor beta chains share one sample of origin, sequenced in a study of Ad26.COV2.S vaccination and SARS-CoV-2 variants. Sample treatment: 15 to 20 received Ad26.COV2.S at low or high dose, single or two shots; 5 received placebo; per-sample allocation not given. Sample collection was performed on day 63 after the first vaccine or placebo injection. Some clones are missing from TCRdb's copy, which holds only in-frame ones; the method was immunoSEQ multiplex PCR. The table lists about 350,000 clones, about nine tenths of them singletons, with about 6.4% in the top ten. The material sequenced was peripheral blood, taken in a trial of Ad26.COV2.S vaccine versus placebo. Receptors were obtained from a person between 18 and 65 years old who received the Ad26.COV2.S COVID-19 vaccine or a placebo.

The chain links TRBV28 to TRBJ2-7, with D perhaps matching TRBD2 (6 bases). Germline CDR1 reads MDHEN; CDR2 reads SYDVKM. V gave up 5 bases and J gave up 1 base, with 15 bases separating them. CDR3 size: 15 residues. The CDR3 DNA is TGTGCCAGCAGTCCCGCAGGGACTGGGTCCTACGAGCAGTACTTC. Amino acids: CASSPAGTGSYEQYF. The full variable domain, in which reference TRBV28 and TRBJ2-7 provide the parts outside the CDR3, is DVKVTQSSRYLVKRTGEKVFLECVQDMDHENMFWYRQDPGLGLRLIYFSYDVKMKEKGDIPEGYSVSREKKERFSLILESASTNQTSMYLCASSPAGTGSYEQYFGPGTRLTVT.

The chain couples TRBV12-5 to TRBJ2-6; 7 bases match TRBD1. Germline CDR1 is LGHNT and CDR2 is FRNRAP. CDR3 size: 16 residues. V lost 0 bases and J lost 2; bases outside the gene matches: 1. CDR3 loop: CASGLVTGAGANVLTF. DNA for the CDR3: TGTGCTAGTGGTTTGGTAACAGGGGCTGGGGCCAACGTCCTGACTTTC.

The CDR3 DNA reads as TGTGCCAGCTCACCATTAGCGCAAGGCCAAGAGACCCAGTACTTC. Residues: CASSPLAQGQETQYF. The chain combines TRBV18 with TRBJ2-5, with D possibly being TRBD2 (5 bases). CDR3 size: 15 residues. CDR1 is KGHSH, CDR2 LQKENI, per germline. V lost 2 bases and J lost 1, with 11 bases in between.

This clone was observed a single time. The rearrangement uses TRBV3-1 (or the pseudogene TRBV3-2) and TRBJ2-1; D is undetermined. The germline V gene encodes CDR1 LGHDT and CDR2 YNNKEL (reference sequence). V lost 3 bases and J 0 bases, leaving 9 bases between the germline ends. This CDR3 is built from 15 residues. The CDR3 coding sequence is TGTGCCAGCAGCCACCCATTTAACTCCTACAATGAGCAGTTCTTC. Translating gives CASSHPFNSYNEQFF.

This chain joins TRBV28 and TRBJ1-1; weak D call: TRBD1 (5 bases). V dropped 1 base and J dropped 9 bases, with 9 bases sitting between them. Germline CDR1 is MDHEN and CDR2 is SYDVKM. The CDR3 contains 12 residues. CDR3 amino acids: CASSLSAGKAFF. The CDR3 DNA sequence: TGTGCCAGCAGTTTATCGGCAGGGAAAGCTTTCTTT.

This chain links TRBV19 with TRBJ2-4, with TRBD1 matching 10 bases. This CDR3 spans 13 amino acids. Germline-derived CDR1 and CDR2 are LNHDA and SQIVND (reference sequence). V dropped 7 bases and J dropped 11; count of bases not matched to a gene: 8. CDR3 in DNA: TGTGCCAGTACCCGGGACAGGGGTTCCGTTCAGTACTTC. As protein: CASTRDRGSVQYF.

V usage is TRBV7-2 and J usage is TRBJ1-1, with D unclear. CDR1 is SGHTA and CDR2 is FQGNSA in the germline V gene. V lost 3 bases and J 5 bases, leaving 10 bases between the germline ends. This CDR3 spans 13 amino acids. The CDR3 DNA reads as TGTGCCAGCAGCTTTTACGGATCGACTGAAGCTTTCTTT. Its translation is CASSFYGSTEAFF.

The J gene is TRBJ1-1, the V gene TRBV6-2 or TRBV6-3; weak D call: TRBD1 (5 bases). Deletions cut 2 bases from V and 5 bases from J, with 12 bases between. CDR1 and CDR2 from the germline V gene are MNHEY and SVGEGT. The CDR3 has 14 amino acids. This CDR3 is CASSYAAQGTEAFF. The CDR3 DNA is TGTGCCAGCAGTTACGCAGCCCAGGGTACTGAAGCTTTCTTT.

The chain uses TRBV28 and TRBJ1-1; 11 nucleotides agree with TRBD1. Germline values: CDR1 MDHEN, CDR2 SYDVKM. V shed 4 bases and J 11 bases; nucleotides not matched to a gene: 12. This CDR3 region has 15 residues. The CDR3 DNA is TGTGCCAGCAGTTCCATGAATTTGGGACAGGGGGTCGCTTTCTTT. Protein sequence: CASSSMNLGQGVAFF.

The V call is TRBV14, the J call TRBJ2-2; 8 positions agree with TRBD2. The CDR3 runs to 18 residues. In germline, CDR1 is SGHDN, CDR2 FVKESK. V gave up 4 bases and J gave up 2 bases; unmatched junction bases: 12. CDR3 sequence reads: CASSPNVGLVGNTGELFF. The CDR3 DNA sequence: TGTGCCAGCAGCCCGAATGTGGGACTAGTAGGTAACACCGGGGAGCTGTTTTTT.

The chain joins TRBV7-3 to TRBJ1-2; 9 positions agree with TRBD1. Germline CDR1 is SGHTA and CDR2 is FQGTGA. This CDR3 comprises 13 residues. V was pared by 9 bases and J by 4 bases, with 6 bases of the junction left unmatched. The chain's CDR3 is CARYRGRTYGYTF. The CDR3 DNA reads as TGTGCCAGATACAGGGGGCGCACCTATGGCTACACCTTC.

This chain joins TRBV3-1 (or the pseudogene TRBV3-2) and TRBJ1-2; a weak D match, TRBD1 (5 bases). Germline lookup yields CDR1 LGHDT and CDR2 YNNKEL (reference sequence). The germline V and J ends were trimmed by 1 base and 1 base, with 10 bases remaining between them. The CDR3 contains 15 residues. In DNA form, the CDR3 reads TGTGCCAGCAGCCAAGCCCCGACAGATAACTATGGCTACACCTTC. Protein: CASSQAPTDNYGYTF.

The rearrangement uses TRBV7-8 and TRBJ2-2; D remains unclear. The germline V gene has CDR1 SGHVS and CDR2 FQNEAQ. The V and J ends lost 4 bases and 1 base respectively, with 10 bases between them. The CDR3 has 15 residues. CDR3 sequence reads: CASSSTGRNTGELFF. The CDR3, as DNA: TGTGCCAGCAGCTCTACTGGACGGAACACCGGGGAGCTGTTTTTT. Full variable domain (outside the CDR3, taken from reference TRBV7-8 and TRBJ2-2): GAGVSQSPRYKVAKRGQDVALRCDPISGHVSLFWYQQALGQGPEFLTYFQNEAQLDKSGLPSDRFFAERPEGSVSTLKIQRTQQEDSAVYLCASSSTGRNTGELFFGEGSRLTVL.

The gene calls are TRBV4-3 and TRBJ2-3; D perhaps matches TRBD2 (5 bases). The CDR3 has 13 amino acids. V was clipped by 4 bases and J by 1 base, with 6 bases between them. Germline V gives CDR1 LGHNA, CDR2 YSLEER. In DNA, the CDR3 is TGCGCCAGCAGCCGAGGGCGCACAGATACGCAGTATTTT. It specifies CASSRGRTDTQYF.

The V gene is TRBV30, the J gene TRBJ1-2, with unresolved D. This CDR3 contains 12 residues. The V gene lost 2 bases and the J gene lost 4 bases, with 8 bases spanning the gap. CDR1 and CDR2 from the germline V gene are GTSNPN and SVGIG (reference sequence). The CDR3 loop reads CAWSLKVYGYTF. The CDR3 bases are TGTGCCTGGAGTCTAAAGGTCTATGGCTACACCTTC. Drawing the rest from reference TRBV30 and TRBJ1-2, the complete variable domain is SQTIHQWPATLVQPVGSPLSLECTVEGTSNPNLYWYRQAAGRGLQLLFYSVGIGQISSEVPQNLSASRPQDRQFILSSKKLLLSDSGFYLCAWSLKVYGYTFGSGTRLTVV.

This rearrangement joins TRBV6-5 to TRBJ2-7, with unresolved D. This CDR3 comprises 11 residues. Trimming left V 10 bases short and J 3 bases short, with 10 bases between. Germline CDR1 is MNHEY and CDR2 is SVGAGI. The DNA for the CDR3 is TGTGCCACCAACTTCCACTACGAGCAGTACTTC. This encodes CATNFHYEQYF.

Notes on this clone: The identical CDR3 is also encoded by other nucleotide sequences in the sample. This chain links TRBV10-3 with TRBJ2-5; D ambiguous. The germline gives CDR1 ENHRY, CDR2 SYGVKD. Trimming took off 0 bases at V and 5 bases at J, with 4 bases between the two ends. There are 12 residues in the CDR3. The CDR3 reads CAISESRETQYF. DNA for the CDR3: TGTGCCATCAGTGAGTCACGGGAGACCCAGTACTTC.